This record looks at one T cell receptor (beta chain) sequence and its context. TCRdb analysed the 5' RACE reads with MiXCR anew, one entry per CDR3 protein. The sample lists more than 35,000 distinct CDR3 sequences, over 3.5% seen once, with about 16% in the top ten. Trimming left V 7 bases short and J 0 bases short, with 8 bases between. CDR3 length: 13 residues. The data stem from a study of early T cells in non-severe SARS-CoV-2 infection. This clonotype originated in an adult who was a healthcare worker with PCR-confirmed SARS-CoV-2 infection or an uninfected control (not recorded which). Sequencing input: whole blood. The chain carries TRBV12-3 or TRBV12-4 and TRBJ2-3, with D perhaps matching TRBD1 or TRBD2 (5 bases each). In DNA, the CDR3 is TGTGCCAGCACCCGGGACAGCACAGATACGCAGTATTTT. Translating it yields CASTRDSTDTQYF.